The 18 T cell receptor beta chains listed next were all sequenced from one sample in a study of prognosis after radiotherapy for stage I lung cancer. The genomic DNA TCR beta CDR3 region underwent two rounds of multiplex PCR. Round one of PCR was performed, and it used primers specific to each TRBV and TRBJ gene. TCRdb re-analysed the multiplex PCR reads in MiXCR, keeping a single row per CDR3 protein. Among 10,000 to 15,000 distinct CDR3 sequences listed, 40% to 45% were seen once. The sample here was PBMCs, taken before or after stereotactic body radiation therapy (not recorded which). These receptors all come from a donor older than 45 with non-small cell lung cancer.

The sample holds many counts of this clonotype. The rearrangement joins TRBV10-2 to TRBJ2-7; D is unresolved. The germline V gene has CDR1 WSHSY and CDR2 SAAADI. V lost 5 bases and J 3 bases, leaving 11 bases between the germline ends. The CDR3 totals 13 residues. CDR3 sequence reads: CASSFLKSYEQYF. DNA of the CDR3: TGCGCCAGCAGTTTCCTGAAGAGCTACGAGCAGTACTTC.

This clonotype is labeled as medium-sized. The CDR3 nucleotides read TGTGCCACCAGTGGACAGGGATCGGGCGAGCAGTTCTTC. This codes for CATSGQGSGEQFF. The rearrangement links TRBV24-1 to TRBJ2-1, with 7 bases lining up with TRBD1. Germline loops: CDR1 KGHDR, CDR2 SFDVKD. The CDR3 has 13 amino acids. V lost 5 bases, J lost 10 bases, and 7 bases stayed unmatched.

The chain links TRBV30 to TRBJ1-2; a possible D gene is TRBD1 (6 bases). CDR1 is GTSNPN, CDR2 SVGIG, per germline (reference sequence). The CDR3 is made up of 11 amino acids. V shed 4 bases and J shed 8 bases, with 11 bases lying between them. CDR3 nucleotides: TGTGCCTGGAACGTGGGGGGCGGCTACACCTTC. This translates into CAWNVGGGYTF.

This clonotype was found many times. The chain employs TRBV2 and TRBJ2-5; TRBD2 might be the D (7 bases). This CDR3 comprises 15 residues. Between the trimmed V and J ends, which lost 7 bases and 1 base, there was a span of 16 bases. CDR1 and CDR2 (germline): SNHLY, FYNNEI. The CDR3 sequence is CASTGLRGPQETQYF. The DNA for the CDR3 is TGTGCCAGCACCGGATTGCGGGGGCCCCAAGAGACCCAGTACTTC.

This clonotype came up many times. The V gene is TRBV20-1, the J gene TRBJ2-3, with 8 bases matching TRBD2. The CDR3 covers 15 residues. Losses at the gene ends were 6 bases for V and 5 bases for J; bases not matched to a gene: 13. The germline gives CDR1 DFQATT, CDR2 SNEGSKA (reference sequence). CDR3 in amino acids: CSAEGFGLAGDTQYF. The CDR3 DNA reads as TGCAGTGCCGAGGGCTTCGGGCTAGCGGGAGATACGCAGTATTTT.

The V gene is TRBV6-2 or TRBV6-3, the J gene TRBJ2-3; 8 nucleotides match TRBD1. The V and J ends lost 7 bases and 2 bases, in that order; junction bases with no gene match: 14. Germline assignment: CDR1 MNHEY and CDR2 SVGEGT. The CDR3 extends over 17 amino acids. DNA of the CDR3: TGTGCCAGCACGAGGTCTCCCGGACAGGGTAACACAGATACGCAGTATTTT. Protein sequence: CASTRSPGQGNTDTQYF.

In this sample, this clonotype turned up a few times. Possible read error: a much larger clone is one base away. The chain combines TRBV3-1 with TRBJ2-2; maybe TRBD2 (6 bases). The CDR3 runs 16 residues. V was clipped by 4 bases and J by 1 base, with 13 bases between them. In germline, CDR1 is LGHDT, CDR2 YNNKEL (reference sequence). CDR3 nucleotides: TGTGCCAGCAGCCTCCTCGGGGGAGGGAACACCGGGGAGCTGTTTTTT. Translated, it gives CASSLLGGGNTGELFF.

Concerning this clonotype: At one of its ends the junction is not consistent with the germline gene, which may arise from a read error. The gene calls are TRBV6-1 and TRBJ2-1; D remains ambiguous. The CDR3 sequence is 14 residues long. Germline V CDR1 and CDR2: MNHNS, SASEGT. CDR3 region: CASSEVGSYNDQFF. CDR3 DNA sequence: TGTGCCAGCAGTGAGGTAGGCTCCTACAATGATCAGTTCTTC.

This clonotype was counted many times. The chain combines TRBV7-3 with TRBJ2-7; 9 bases agree with TRBD2. Trimming at V came to 6 bases and at J to 5 bases, leaving 5 bases not matched to a gene. The CDR3 is 13 amino acids. Germline-derived CDR1 and CDR2 are SGHTA and FQGTGA. The CDR3 DNA reads as TGTGCCAGCAGTCAAGTAGCGGGAGACGAGCAGTACTTC. It is translated as CASSQVAGDEQYF.

The rearrangement joins TRBV6-1 to TRBJ1-6, with a possible D match to TRBD1 (5 bases). With 4 bases removed from V and 10 bases from J, the gap between germline ends came to 14 bases. This CDR3 is 14 amino acids long. Germline loops: CDR1 MNHNS, CDR2 SASEGT. The CDR3 DNA reads as TGTGCCAGCAGTGTGTGGAGGGGAGAGTCACCCCTCCACTTT. Amino acid sequence: CASSVWRGESPLHF.

This chain connects TRBV11-3 to TRBJ2-6; D tentatively fits TRBD1 or TRBD2 (6 bases each). Germline CDR1 and CDR2: SGHNT and YENEEA. CDR3 length equals 16 residues. V lost 3 bases to trimming and J lost 2 bases, with 11 bases between them. CDR3 region: CASSFPRGAGANVLTF. The DNA for the CDR3 is TGTGCCAGCAGCTTCCCGAGGGGGGCTGGGGCCAACGTCCTGACTTTC.

The chain combines TRBV19 with TRBJ2-2; unclear D gene. The germline CDR1 and CDR2 sequences are LNHDA and SQIVND (reference sequence). The CDR3 spans 14 residues. The V end lost 3 bases, the J end lost 5 bases, and 10 bases lay between the germline ends. The CDR3 spells CASSMMAGTGELFF. CDR3 nucleotides: TGTGCCAGTAGTATGATGGCAGGTACCGGGGAGCTGTTTTTT.

This clonotype was seen just once. This chain's CDR3 is CASSYGQTNQPQHF. DNA for the CDR3: TGTGCCAGCAGTTATGGACAGACAAATCAGCCCCAGCATTTT. The chain uses TRBV6-9 and TRBJ1-5, with D possibly being TRBD1 (6 bases). V lost 2 bases to trimming and J lost 4 bases, with 9 bases between them. Germline V lookup: CDR1 MNHGY, CDR2 SVAAGI. The CDR3 contains 14 residues.

By sample fraction, this clonotype is medium-sized. The chain combines TRBV6-4 with TRBJ2-7; D tentatively fits TRBD1 or TRBD2 (5 bases each). Per germline, CDR1 MRHNA and CDR2 SNTAGT. This CDR3 comprises 20 residues. The V and J ends lost 3 bases and 0 bases respectively, with 27 bases between them. The CDR3 here is CASSERARGMIGAASYEQYF. CDR3 sequence (DNA): TGTGCCAGCAGTGAGAGGGCTAGGGGAATGATCGGGGCAGCCTCCTACGAGCAGTACTTC.

This clonotype has more than one count but fewer than ten. This is likely an artifact of a read error, given a far larger clone one base away. The J gene is TRBJ2-7, the V gene TRBV6-4, with D tentatively TRBD2 (5 bases). Trimming removed 7 bases at V and 3 bases at J, with 22 bases between. Germline-derived CDR1 and CDR2 are MRHNA and SNTAGT. The CDR3 has 16 residues. The CDR3 is CASIESPTPGSYEQYF. CDR3 bases: TGTGCCAGCATTGAATCTCCCACCCCGGGGAGCTACGAGCAGTACTTC.

This clonotype was observed a few times. The gene calls are TRBV6-1 and TRBJ1-1, with 7 bases aligning to TRBD1. J was trimmed by 8 bases and V by 6 bases; bases with no gene match: 3. CDR3 size: 11 residues. Germline values: CDR1 MNHNS, CDR2 SASEGT. The CDR3 spells CASSSGGEAFF. In nucleotides, the CDR3 is TGTGCCAGCAGCTCAGGGGGAGAAGCTTTCTTT.

This sequence joins TRBV5-1 and TRBJ1-6; perhaps TRBD1 as D (5 bases). This CDR3 region has 15 residues. CDR1 and CDR2 (germline): SGHRS, YFSETQ. Trimming took 0 bases from V and 8 from J, leaving 12 bases between them. The CDR3 protein is CASSLALRGYSPLHF. The CDR3 coding sequence is TGCGCCAGCAGCTTGGCCTTAAGGGGTTATTCACCCCTCCACTTT.

The chain employs TRBV10-3 and TRBJ2-7, with D perhaps TRBD1 (5 bases). The CDR3 is 15 amino acids. The V end was cut by 10 bases, the J end by 5 bases, with 24 bases between. CDR1 is ENHRY and CDR2 is SYGVKD in the germline V gene. CDR3 in DNA: TGTGCCACCGGAGCACCTTCCGGTGTAGGGGACGAGCAGTACTTC. Translating it yields CATGAPSGVGDEQYF.